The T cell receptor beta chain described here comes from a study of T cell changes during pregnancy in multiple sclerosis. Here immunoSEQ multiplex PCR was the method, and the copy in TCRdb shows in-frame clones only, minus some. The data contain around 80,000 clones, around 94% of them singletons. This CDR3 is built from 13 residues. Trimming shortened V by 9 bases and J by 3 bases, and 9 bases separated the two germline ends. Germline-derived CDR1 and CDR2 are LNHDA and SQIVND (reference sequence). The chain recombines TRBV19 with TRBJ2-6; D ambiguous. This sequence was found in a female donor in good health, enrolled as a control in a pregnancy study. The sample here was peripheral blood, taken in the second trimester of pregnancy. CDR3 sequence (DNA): TGTGCCAGCCTACTTTTTGGGGCCAACGTCCTGACTTTC. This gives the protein CASLLFGANVLTF. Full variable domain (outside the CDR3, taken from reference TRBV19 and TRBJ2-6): DGGITQSPKYLFRKEGQNVTLSCEQNLNHDAMYWYRQDPGQGLRLIYYSQIVNDFQKGDIAEGYSVSREKKESFPLTVTSAQKNPTAFYLCASLLFGANVLTFGAGSRLTVL.